The 21 T cell receptor beta chains presented below share a single source sample, sequenced in a study of shared clonotypes between healthy human individuals. Using immunoSEQ multiplex PCR, the repertoire was profiled, and TCRdb retains in-frame clones only, with some absent. Here the sample spans some 2.4 million clones, 93% being singletons. The sequenced material came from naive CD4+ T cells from PBMCs. Stated subset: CD45RA+ positively selected. These receptors all stem from a man aged 18 to 29 in good health. Some clones in this sample may be carry-over from other donors' samples.

The chain recombines TRBV7-9 with TRBJ2-1; D call uncertain. The V gene lost 5 bases and the J gene lost 2 bases, with 13 bases spanning the gap. The germline V gene has CDR1 SEHNR and CDR2 FQNEAQ (reference sequence). The CDR3 runs to 15 residues. CDR3 residues: CASSARRPAYNEQFF. For the CDR3, the DNA is TGTGCCAGCAGCGCTCGGCGGCCTGCCTACAATGAGCAGTTCTTC.

A word on this clone: Other DNA sequences from this sample encode an identical CDR3 as well. V and J are TRBV27 and TRBJ2-2; maybe TRBD1 (5 bases). V lost 3 bases to trimming and J lost 5 bases, with 10 bases between them. The CDR3 extends over 14 amino acids. Germline assignment: CDR1 MNHEY and CDR2 SMNVEV (reference sequence). The chain's CDR3 is CASSFQGRTGELFF. The CDR3 region has the DNA TGTGCCAGCAGTTTTCAGGGTCGGACCGGGGAGCTGTTTTTT.

The V and J genes are TRBV5-8 and TRBJ2-7; tentative D call: TRBD1 (5 bases). In germline, CDR1 is SGHTS, CDR2 YDEGEE. This CDR3 spans 13 amino acids. Trimming shortened V by 4 bases and J by 5 bases, and 13 bases separated the two germline ends. The CDR3 reads CASSPPGYHEQYF. CDR3 nucleotide sequence: TGTGCCAGCAGCCCCCCAGGGTATCACGAGCAGTACTTC.

The chain carries TRBV7-9 and TRBJ1-1; D gene ambiguous. V was pared by 2 bases and J by 5 bases, with 12 bases between. The CDR3 covers 14 residues. CDR1 is SEHNR and CDR2 is FQNEAQ in the germline V gene (reference sequence). Here the CDR3 reads CASSLRTVRTEAFF. The CDR3 DNA reads as TGTGCCAGCAGCTTAAGGACCGTGAGGACTGAAGCTTTCTTT.

This chain links TRBV5-1 with TRBJ2-2, with D possibly being TRBD1 (6 bases). The ends were cut back, 3 bases at V and 3 bases at J, with 12 bases in the middle. From germline, CDR1 is SGHRS and CDR2 YFSETQ. The CDR3 runs to 15 residues. The CDR3 here is CASSSDRLYTGELFF. For the CDR3, the DNA is TGCGCCAGCAGCTCCGACAGGCTGTACACCGGGGAGCTGTTTTTT.

The gene calls are TRBV25-1 and TRBJ2-2; 8 positions agree with TRBD1. The length of the CDR3 is 12 residues. Trimming took 8 bases from V and 6 from J; bases not matched to a gene: 2. CDR1 MGHDK and CDR2 SYGVNS come from the germline V gene. The CDR3 is CASGQGAGELFF. CDR3 bases: TGTGCCAGCGGACAGGGAGCCGGGGAGCTGTTTTTT. The whole variable domain, remainder taken from reference TRBV25-1 and TRBJ2-2, is EADIYQTPRYLVIGTGKKITLECSQTMGHDKMYWYQQDPGMELHLIHYSYGVNSTEKGDLSSESTVSRIRTEHFPLTLESARPSHTSQYLCASGQGAGELFFGEGSRLTVL.

This clone was counted once. The rearrangement joins TRBV5-1 to TRBJ2-1; D is unresolved. Looked up from germline, CDR1 is SGHRS and CDR2 is YFSETQ. The V end was cut by 4 bases, the J end by 0 bases, with 11 bases between. This CDR3 is built from 15 residues. The CDR3 DNA sequence: TGCGCCAGCAGCCCTACCGATAGCTCCTACAATGAGCAGTTCTTC. It encodes CASSPTDSSYNEQFF.

Notes on this clone: In the same sample, other DNA sequences code for this CDR3. V gene TRBV28 combines with J gene TRBJ1-1; D may be TRBD1 (6 bases). CDR1 MDHEN and CDR2 SYDVKM come from the germline V gene. The CDR3 is made up of 14 amino acids. V was pared by 2 bases and J by 1 base, with 8 bases between. The CDR3 sequence: CASSLGGANTEAFF. The CDR3 DNA is TGTGCCAGCAGTTTAGGGGGGGCGAACACTGAAGCTTTCTTT.

This CDR3 is CASSLEGPEPNEKLFF. The CDR3 DNA sequence: TGTGCCAGCAGCTTAGAGGGGCCAGAACCTAATGAAAAACTGTTTTTT. The V gene is TRBV7-2, the J gene TRBJ1-4, with a possible D match to TRBD1 (5 bases). V shed 1 base and J shed 3 bases, with 12 bases lying between them. The CDR3 loop spans 16 amino acids. The germline V gene has CDR1 SGHTA and CDR2 FQGNSA.

The chain joins TRBV7-3 to TRBJ2-1, with TRBD1 matching over 8 bases. Germline CDR1 and CDR2: SGHTA and FQGTGA. V lost 4 bases to trimming and J lost 3 bases; unmatched junction nucleotides: 2. The CDR3 has 14 residues. The CDR3 bases are TGTGCCAGCAGCTCGACAGGGGTCTACAATGAGCAGTTCTTC. It translates to CASSSTGVYNEQFF.

The rearrangement links TRBV11-1 to TRBJ1-1; TRBD1 aligns across 10 bases. Germline trimming cut 4 bases from V and 4 bases from J; bases unmatched to any gene: 6. Germline lookup yields CDR1 SGHAT and CDR2 FQDESV (reference sequence). The CDR3 loop spans 15 amino acids. CDR3 loop: CASSSRGQGSTEAFF. The CDR3 nucleotides read TGTGCCAGCAGCTCGAGGGGACAGGGGAGCACTGAAGCTTTCTTT.

This chain uses TRBV28 with TRBJ1-2, with 7 bases lining up with TRBD1. The V gene end was trimmed by 5 bases and the J gene end by 4 bases; junction bases not matched to a gene: 7. CDR3 length equals 14 residues. CDR1 MDHEN and CDR2 SYDVKM come from the germline V gene. The CDR3 sequence is CASSIRGSFYGYTF. CDR3 nucleotides: TGTGCCAGCAGTATCAGGGGGTCCTTCTATGGCTACACCTTC.

The chain is built from TRBV29-1 and TRBJ1-2; tentative D call: TRBD1 (6 bases). This CDR3 is 13 amino acids long. CDR1 is SQVTM, CDR2 ANQGSEA, per germline. The V end was cut by 6 bases, the J end by 4 bases, with 15 bases between. CDR3 nucleotide sequence: TGCAGCGTCCTAGGAGGGGGTAGCTATGGCTACACCTTC. Its protein product is CSVLGGGSYGYTF. Combining the CDR3 with reference TRBV29-1 and TRBJ1-2 gives the whole variable domain SAVISQKPSRDICQRGTSLTIQCQVDSQVTMMFWYRQQPGQSLTLIATANQGSEATYESGFVIDKFPISRPNLTFSTLTVSNMSPEDSSIYLCSVLGGGSYGYTFGSGTRLTVV.

This clone came up a few times. Other nucleotide sequences from this sample produce the same CDR3. This chain links TRBV28 with TRBJ1-1; D gene unclear. The CDR3 runs to 12 residues. Germline CDR1 MDHEN, CDR2 SYDVKM. Trimming shortened V by 6 bases and J by 3 bases, and 8 bases separated the two germline ends. The CDR3 region has the DNA TGTGCCAGCAGCCCCGTTGACACTGAAGCTTTCTTT. The encoded protein is CASSPVDTEAFF.

The V call is TRBV11-2, the J call TRBJ2-1; 7 bases are shared with TRBD2. CDR3 length: 16 amino acids. Per germline, CDR1 SGHAT and CDR2 FQNNGV. The V gene end was trimmed by 3 bases and the J gene end by 9 bases; junction bases not matched to a gene: 14. CDR3 nucleotide sequence: TGTGCCAGCAGCTTCGGAGCGGGGCCCATGATTTCTGAGCAGTTCTTC. Residues: CASSFGAGPMISEQFF.

The V gene is TRBV29-1, the J gene TRBJ2-1, with D perhaps TRBD1 or TRBD2 (5 bases each). Germline CDR1 SQVTM, CDR2 ANQGSEA. V lost 7 bases and J lost 5, with 18 bases in between. The CDR3 has 14 residues. The CDR3 DNA is TGCAGCGGTGTAGAGAGGGGCTACCACAATGAGCAGTTCTTC. This encodes CSGVERGYHNEQFF.

The rearrangement joins TRBV27 to TRBJ1-5; D gene ambiguous. In germline, CDR1 is MNHEY, CDR2 SMNVEV (reference sequence). V lost 2 bases and J lost 3, with 5 bases in between. CDR3 length: 13 amino acids. CDR3 bases: TGTGCCAGCAGTTTAGCGTACAATCAGCCCCAGCATTTT. Translating gives CASSLAYNQPQHF.

The genes are TRBV28 and TRBJ2-3, with unresolved D. There are 16 residues in the CDR3. Trimming shortened V by 10 bases and J by 1 base, and 21 bases separated the two germline ends. The germline gives CDR1 MDHEN, CDR2 SYDVKM. CDR3 residues: CATHRAPSTGTDTQYF. CDR3 sequence (DNA): TGTGCCACCCACCGGGCACCTAGTACTGGCACAGATACGCAGTATTTT. Full variable domain (remainder filled in from reference TRBV28 and TRBJ2-3): DVKVTQSSRYLVKRTGEKVFLECVQDMDHENMFWYRQDPGLGLRLIYFSYDVKMKEKGDIPEGYSVSREKKERFSLILESASTNQTSMYLCATHRAPSTGTDTQYFGPGTRLTVL.

The chain carries TRBV28 and TRBJ2-7; 10 positions agree with TRBD1. Looked up from germline, CDR1 is MDHEN and CDR2 is SYDVKM. This CDR3 region has 15 residues. Losses at the gene ends were 5 bases for V and 5 bases for J; bases not matched to a gene: 9. Here the CDR3 reads CASSPLGQGVDEQYF. Written as DNA, the CDR3 is TGTGCCAGCAGTCCCCTCGGACAGGGGGTCGACGAGCAGTACTTC.

V and J are TRBV13 and TRBJ2-5, with D possibly being TRBD2 (5 bases). Germline CDR1 reads PRHDT; CDR2 reads FYEKMQ (reference sequence). Trimming pared 8 bases from V and 4 bases from J, leaving 14 bases between. The CDR3 has 13 residues. CDR3 loop: CASQQGLIETQYF. Written as DNA, the CDR3 is TGTGCCAGCCAACAAGGACTGATAGAGACCCAGTACTTC.

The chain uses TRBV27 and TRBJ2-1; D call uncertain. Trimming took off 5 bases at V and 9 bases at J, with 14 bases between the two ends. The CDR3 loop spans 13 amino acids. Per germline, CDR1 MNHEY and CDR2 SMNVEV (reference sequence). The CDR3 region is CASSPMFSGEQFF. In nucleotides, the CDR3 is TGTGCCAGCAGTCCCATGTTTTCTGGTGAGCAGTTCTTC.